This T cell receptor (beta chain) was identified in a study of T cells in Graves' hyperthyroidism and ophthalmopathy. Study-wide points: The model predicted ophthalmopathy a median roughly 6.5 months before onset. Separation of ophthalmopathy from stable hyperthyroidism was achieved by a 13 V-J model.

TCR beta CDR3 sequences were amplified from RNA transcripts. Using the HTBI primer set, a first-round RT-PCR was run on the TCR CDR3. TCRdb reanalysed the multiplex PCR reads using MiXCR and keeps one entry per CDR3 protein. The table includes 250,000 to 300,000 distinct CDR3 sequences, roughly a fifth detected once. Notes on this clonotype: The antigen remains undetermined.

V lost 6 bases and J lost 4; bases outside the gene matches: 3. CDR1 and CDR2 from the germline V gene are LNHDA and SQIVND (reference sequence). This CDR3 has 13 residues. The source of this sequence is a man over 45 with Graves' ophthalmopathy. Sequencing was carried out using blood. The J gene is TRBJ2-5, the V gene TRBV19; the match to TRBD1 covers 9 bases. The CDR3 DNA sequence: TGTGCCAGTAGGGAGACAGGGGGAGAGACCCAGTACTTC. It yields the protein CASRETGGETQYF.